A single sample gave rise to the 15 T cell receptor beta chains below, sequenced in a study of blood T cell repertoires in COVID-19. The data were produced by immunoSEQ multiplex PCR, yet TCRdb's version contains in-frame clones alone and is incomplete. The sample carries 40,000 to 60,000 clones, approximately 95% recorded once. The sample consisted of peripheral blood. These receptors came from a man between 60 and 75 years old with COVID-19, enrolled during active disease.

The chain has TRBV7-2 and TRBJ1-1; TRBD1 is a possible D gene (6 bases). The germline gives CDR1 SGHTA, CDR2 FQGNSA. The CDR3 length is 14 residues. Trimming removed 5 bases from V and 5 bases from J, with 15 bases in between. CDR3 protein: CASSITGSGTEAFF. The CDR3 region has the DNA TGTGCCAGCAGCATTACAGGGTCGGGGACTGAAGCTTTCTTT. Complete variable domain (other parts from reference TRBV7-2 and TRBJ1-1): GAGVSQSPSNKVTEKGKDVELRCDPISGHTALYWYRQSLGQGLEFLIYFQGNSAPDKSGLPSDRFSAERTGGSVSTLTIQRTQQEDSAVYLCASSITGSGTEAFFGQGTRLTVV.

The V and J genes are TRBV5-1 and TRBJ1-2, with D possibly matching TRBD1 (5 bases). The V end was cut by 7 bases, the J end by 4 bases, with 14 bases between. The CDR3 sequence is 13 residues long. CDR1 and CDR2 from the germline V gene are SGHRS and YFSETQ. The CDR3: CASSPDNGYGYTF. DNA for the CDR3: TGCGCCAGCTCCCCGGACAATGGCTATGGCTACACCTTC.

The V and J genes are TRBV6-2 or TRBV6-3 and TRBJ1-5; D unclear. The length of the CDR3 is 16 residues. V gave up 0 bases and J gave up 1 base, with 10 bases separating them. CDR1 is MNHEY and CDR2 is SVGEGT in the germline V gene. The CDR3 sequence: CASSYSNALSNQPQHF. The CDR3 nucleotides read TGTGCCAGCAGTTACTCGAATGCCCTAAGCAATCAGCCCCAGCATTTT.

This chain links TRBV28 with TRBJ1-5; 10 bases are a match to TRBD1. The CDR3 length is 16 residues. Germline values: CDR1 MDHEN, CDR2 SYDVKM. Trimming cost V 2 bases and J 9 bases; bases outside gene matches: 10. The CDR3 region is CASSLRATGGARPQHF. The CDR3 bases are TGTGCCAGCAGTTTAAGGGCGACAGGGGGCGCAAGGCCCCAGCATTTT.

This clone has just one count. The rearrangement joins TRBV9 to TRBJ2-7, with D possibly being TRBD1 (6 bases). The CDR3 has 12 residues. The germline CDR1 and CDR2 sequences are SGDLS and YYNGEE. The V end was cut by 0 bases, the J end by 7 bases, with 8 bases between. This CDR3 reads CASSVDQGEQYF. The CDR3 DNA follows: TGTGCCAGCAGCGTAGACCAGGGGGAGCAGTACTTC.

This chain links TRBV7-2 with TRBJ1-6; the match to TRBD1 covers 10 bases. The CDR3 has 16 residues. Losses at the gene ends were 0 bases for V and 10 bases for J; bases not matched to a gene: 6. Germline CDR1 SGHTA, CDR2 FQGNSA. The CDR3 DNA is TGTGCCAGCAGCTTAGCGCGGACGACAGGGGGCTCACCCCTCCACTTT. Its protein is CASSLARTTGGSPLHF. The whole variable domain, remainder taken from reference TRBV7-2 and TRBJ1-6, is GAGVSQSPSNKVTEKGKDVELRCDPISGHTALYWYRQSLGQGLEFLIYFQGNSAPDKSGLPSDRFSAERTGGSVSTLTIQRTQQEDSAVYLCASSLARTTGGSPLHFGNGTRLTVT.

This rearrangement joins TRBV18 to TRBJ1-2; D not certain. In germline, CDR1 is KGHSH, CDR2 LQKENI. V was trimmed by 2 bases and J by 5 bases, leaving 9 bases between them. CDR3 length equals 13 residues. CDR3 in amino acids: CASSPEGRYGYTF. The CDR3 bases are TGTGCCAGCTCACCAGAGGGTCGATATGGCTACACCTTC.

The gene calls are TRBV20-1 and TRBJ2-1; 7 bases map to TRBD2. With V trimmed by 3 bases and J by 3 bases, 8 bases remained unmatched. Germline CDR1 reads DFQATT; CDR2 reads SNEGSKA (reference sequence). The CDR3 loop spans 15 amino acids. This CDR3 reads CSASLSTSVYNEQFF. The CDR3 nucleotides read TGCAGTGCTAGTCTCAGTACTAGCGTCTACAATGAGCAGTTCTTC.

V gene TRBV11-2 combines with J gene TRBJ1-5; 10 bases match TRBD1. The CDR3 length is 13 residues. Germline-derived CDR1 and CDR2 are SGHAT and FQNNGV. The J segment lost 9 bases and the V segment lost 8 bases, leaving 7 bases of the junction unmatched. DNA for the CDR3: TGTGCCAGCGGCCATGGGACAGGGGCGCCCCAGCATTTT. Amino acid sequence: CASGHGTGAPQHF. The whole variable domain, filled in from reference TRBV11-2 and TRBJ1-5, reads EAGVAQSPRYKIIEKRQSVAFWCNPISGHATLYWYQQILGQGPKLLIQFQNNGVVDDSQLPKDRFSAERLKGVDSTLKIQPAKLEDSAVYLCASGHGTGAPQHFGDGTRLSIL.

This CDR3 reads CASSRRDRGADTQYF. CDR3 nucleotide sequence: TGTGCCAGCAGCCGTCGGGACAGGGGGGCAGATACGCAGTATTTT. The rearrangement links TRBV7-2 to TRBJ2-3; 11 bases are shared with TRBD1. CDR3 length: 15 amino acids. Losses at the gene ends were 5 bases for V and 4 bases for J; bases not matched to a gene: 5. The germline gives CDR1 SGHTA, CDR2 FQGNSA.

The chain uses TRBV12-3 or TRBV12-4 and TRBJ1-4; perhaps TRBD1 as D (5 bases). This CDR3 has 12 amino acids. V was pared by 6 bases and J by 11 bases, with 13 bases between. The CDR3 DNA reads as TGTGCCAGCAGCGTAAACAGGTTCAAACTGTTTTTT. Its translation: CASSVNRFKLFF.

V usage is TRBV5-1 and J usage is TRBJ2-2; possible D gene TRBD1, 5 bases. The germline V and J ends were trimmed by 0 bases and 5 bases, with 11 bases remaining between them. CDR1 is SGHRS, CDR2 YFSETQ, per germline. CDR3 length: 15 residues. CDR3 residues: CASSLGDQGTGELFF. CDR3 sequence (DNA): TGCGCCAGCAGCTTGGGCGACCAGGGTACCGGGGAGCTGTTTTTT.

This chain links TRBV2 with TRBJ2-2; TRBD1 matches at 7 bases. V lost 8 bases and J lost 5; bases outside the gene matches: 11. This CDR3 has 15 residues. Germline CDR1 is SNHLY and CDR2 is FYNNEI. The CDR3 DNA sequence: TGTGCCAGCGTAGGGGGCAGCGTTAGTACCGGGGAGCTGTTTTTT. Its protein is CASVGGSVSTGELFF.

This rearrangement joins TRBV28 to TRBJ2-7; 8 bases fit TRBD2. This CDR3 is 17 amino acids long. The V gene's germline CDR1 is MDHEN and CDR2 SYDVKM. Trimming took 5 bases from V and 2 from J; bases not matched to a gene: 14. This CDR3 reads CASSPVPGLAGTYEQYF. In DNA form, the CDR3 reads TGTGCCAGCAGTCCTGTTCCCGGACTAGCCGGGACCTACGAGCAGTACTTC.

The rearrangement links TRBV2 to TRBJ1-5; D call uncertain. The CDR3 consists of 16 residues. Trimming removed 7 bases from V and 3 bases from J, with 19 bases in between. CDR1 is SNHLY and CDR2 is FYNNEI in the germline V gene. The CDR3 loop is CASKSSSGNINQPQHF. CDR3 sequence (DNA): TGTGCCAGCAAGTCGAGTTCCGGGAACATCAATCAGCCCCAGCATTTT.